Following are 13 T cell receptor beta chains from one sample sequenced in a study of shared clonotypes between healthy human individuals (dated by TCRdb to the early 2020s). The receptor library was made with the immunoSEQ multiplex PCR assay. What TCRdb holds here is the immuneACCESS table cut down to in-frame rearrangements. Part of the clones is not present; checked against another copy, under half of the missing clones reflect an unresolved V gene, and the others are unexplained. The sample contains around 720,000 clones, roughly 73% of them found a single time. Of the sample, around 2% is held by the ten largest clones. Sequences were obtained from memory CD4+ T cells sorted from blood. The cell subset or site label here, explained by the study, means: CD45RA-negative fraction. The receptors shown here come from a woman under 40 in good health.

This clone was seen only a few times. V is TRBV11-2 and J is TRBJ2-2; D possibly corresponds to TRBD1 (6 bases). The ends were cut back, 2 bases at V and 2 bases at J, with 12 bases in the middle. CDR3 length: 16 amino acids. CDR1 and CDR2 (germline): SGHAT, FQNNGV. The DNA for the CDR3 is TGTGCCAGCAGCTTATATGGGACAAGAAACACCGGGGAGCTGTTTTTT. Amino acid sequence: CASSLYGTRNTGELFF.

This chain joins TRBV15 and TRBJ2-1, with D possibly matching TRBD1 (6 bases). Germline CDR1 and CDR2: LNHNV and YYDKDF (reference sequence). The CDR3 runs 12 residues. Trimming took off 5 bases at V and 8 bases at J, with 10 bases between the two ends. CDR3 bases: TGTGCCACCAGCCTAGGGGGTTATGAGCAGTTCTTC. Residues: CATSLGGYEQFF. Together with reference TRBV15 and TRBJ2-1, the CDR3 gives the full variable domain: DAMVIQNPRYQVTQFGKPVTLSCSQTLNHNVMYWYQQKSSQAPKLLFHYYDKDFNNEADTPDNFQSRRPNTSFCFLDIRSPGLGDTAMYLCATSLGGYEQFFGPGTRLTVL.

The chain has TRBV27 and TRBJ2-7, with D maybe TRBD1 (5 bases). Trimming removed 5 bases at V and 2 bases at J, with 16 bases between. Looked up from germline, CDR1 is MNHEY and CDR2 is SMNVEV (reference sequence). The CDR3 contains 15 residues. The CDR3 reads CASSLGSRGTYEQYF. CDR3 nucleotides: TGTGCCAGCAGTCTGGGATCTAGGGGCACCTACGAGCAGTACTTC.

The chain joins TRBV29-1 to TRBJ2-3, with no clear D. Trimming shortened V by 4 bases and J by 0 bases, and 11 bases separated the two germline ends. Germline lookup yields CDR1 SQVTM and CDR2 ANQGSEA. This CDR3 spans 14 amino acids. The CDR3 here is CSVAKRPSTDTQYF. The CDR3 DNA follows: TGCAGCGTTGCCAAGCGTCCCAGCACAGATACGCAGTATTTT.

CDR3 nucleotides: TGTGCCAGCAATGACCTAGCGGGAGGGCCGAATGAGCAGTTCTTC. Translating gives CASNDLAGGPNEQFF. The chain links TRBV6-1 to TRBJ2-1; 12 bases match TRBD2. Losses at the gene ends were 7 bases for V and 7 bases for J; bases not matched to a gene: 8. There are 15 residues in the CDR3. Germline V CDR1 and CDR2: MNHNS, SASEGT.

The chain recombines TRBV7-6 with TRBJ1-5; 10 nucleotides match TRBD1. Germline assignment: CDR1 SGHVS and CDR2 FNYEAQ. The V gene end was trimmed by 6 bases and the J gene end by 7 bases; junction bases not matched to a gene: 3. The CDR3 spans 13 residues. The CDR3 DNA reads TGTGCCAGCAGTAGGACAGGGGGACAGCCCCAGCATTTT. Translated: CASSRTGGQPQHF.

The J gene is TRBJ2-7, the V gene TRBV5-1; D gene ambiguous. This CDR3 is 14 amino acids long. V lost 0 bases and J lost 1, with 8 bases in between. CDR1 is SGHRS and CDR2 is YFSETQ in the germline V gene. The CDR3 protein is CASSLVGKSYEQYF. In DNA form, the CDR3 reads TGCGCCAGCAGCTTGGTGGGCAAATCCTACGAGCAGTACTTC.

The rearrangement uses TRBV11-1 and TRBJ1-1; tentative D call: TRBD1 (5 bases). V gave up 2 bases and J gave up 9 bases, with 16 bases separating them. From germline, CDR1 is SGHAT and CDR2 FQDESV (reference sequence). The CDR3 contains 14 residues. CDR3 coding DNA: TGTGCCAGCAGCTTACTACGGACATCTCTTCAAGCTTTCTTT. It is translated as CASSLLRTSLQAFF.

This chain joins TRBV6-5 and TRBJ2-1; perhaps TRBD2 as D (6 bases). Between the trimmed V and J ends, which lost 6 bases and 4 bases, there was a span of 13 bases. Germline V gene data show CDR1 as MNHEY and CDR2 as SVGAGI. CDR3 length: 14 residues. The DNA for the CDR3 is TGTGCCAGCAGGTCACTAGCCCTTTACAATGAGCAGTTCTTC. Protein sequence: CASRSLALYNEQFF.

Worth noting for this clone: A much larger clone lies a single base off, so this may be a read error. V gene TRBV7-6 combines with J gene TRBJ2-5; 13 nucleotides line up with TRBD2. The J call may be faulty, since TRBJ2-7 better matches the DNA end. The germline V gene has CDR1 SGHVS and CDR2 FNYEAQ. This CDR3 is built from 16 residues. CDR3 bases: TGTGCCAGCAGCTACGGGGGGACTAGCGGGACCCACGAGCAGTACTTC. It specifies CASSYGGTSGTHEQYF.

This chain links TRBV4-1 with TRBJ2-3; a weak D match, TRBD2 (6 bases). The CDR3 is 14 residues long. CDR1 MGHRA and CDR2 YSYEKL come from the germline V gene. Trimming took off 2 bases at V and 2 bases at J, with 8 bases between the two ends. In nucleotides, the CDR3 is TGCGCCAGCAGCCAACCTAGCGTCACAGATACGCAGTATTTT. It encodes CASSQPSVTDTQYF.

This clone was seen more than once but under ten times. This sequence joins TRBV19 and TRBJ2-2; 7 positions match TRBD1. The CDR3 sequence is 14 residues long. V trimming: 6 bases; J trimming: 6 bases; junction bases outside the gene matches: 7. From germline, CDR1 is LNHDA and CDR2 SQIVND (reference sequence). The CDR3 DNA is TGTGCCAGTAGGAGACAGGGTGAATCCGGGGAGCTGTTTTTT. As protein: CASRRQGESGELFF.

The chain uses TRBV7-9 and TRBJ2-1; perhaps TRBD1 as D (6 bases). V shed 3 bases and J shed 7 bases, with 10 bases lying between them. This CDR3 spans 13 amino acids. Germline V CDR1 and CDR2: SEHNR, FQNEAQ (reference sequence). CDR3 protein: CASSFPGQNEQFF. The CDR3 DNA reads as TGTGCCAGCAGCTTCCCAGGACAGAATGAGCAGTTCTTC.